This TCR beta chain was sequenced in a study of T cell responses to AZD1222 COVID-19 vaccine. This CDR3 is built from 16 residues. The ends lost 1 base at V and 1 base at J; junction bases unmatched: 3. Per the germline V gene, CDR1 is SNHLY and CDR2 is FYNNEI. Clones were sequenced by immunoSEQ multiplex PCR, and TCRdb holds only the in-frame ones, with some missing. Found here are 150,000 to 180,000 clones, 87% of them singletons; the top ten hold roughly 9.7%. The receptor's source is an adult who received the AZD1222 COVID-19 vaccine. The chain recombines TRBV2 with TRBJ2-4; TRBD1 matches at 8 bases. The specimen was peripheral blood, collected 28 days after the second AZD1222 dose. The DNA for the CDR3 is TGTGCCAGCAGTGAAGAACAGGGGGGCGCCAAAAACATTCAGTACTTC. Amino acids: CASSEEQGGAKNIQYF.